This is a list of T cell receptor beta chains from one sample in a study of blood T cell repertoires in COVID-19. Repertoires were generated with immunoSEQ multiplex PCR, while TCRdb's copy carries only in-frame clones and drops some. The sample carries roughly 68,000 clones, about 91% recorded once. Sequencing was done on a sample of peripheral blood. The origin of the receptors is a woman in her seventies with acute or convalescent COVID-19. Each CDR3 is given without its conserved first and last residue.

length: 15
V: TRBV19
CDR3: ASSISQDREGTGELF

length: 11
V: TRBV12-3/TRBV12-4
CDR3: ASSQQQYNEQF

length: 16
V: TRBV7-9
CDR3: ASSFPSGGASETGELF

length: 11
V: TRBV6-6
CDR3: ASSPGQNYGYT

length: 16
V: TRBV5-4
CDR3: ASSPGTGGYLHTDTQY

length: 12
V: TRBV5-1
CDR3: ASSVDGSNQPQH

length: 13
V: TRBV24-1
CDR3: ALKDADRMSYEQY

length: 11
V: TRBV7-8
CDR3: ASSLDRYYEQY

length: 12
V: TRBV5-1
CDR3: ASKRDSSYNEQF

length: 13
V: TRBV4-1
CDR3: ASSQDRSLSEAQH

length: 11
V: TRBV29-1
CDR3: SGGQVNTGELF

length: 12
V: TRBV7-9
CDR3: ASSGRDRVTEAF

length: 12
V: TRBV7-2
CDR3: ASSFGSYNEKLF

length: 9
V: TRBV29-1
CDR3: SAQGGNTIY

length: 13
V: TRBV5-8
CDR3: ASSARDRGATEAF

length: 14
V: TRBV7-9
CDR3: ASSLASGTAVYGYT

length: 10
V: TRBV10-3
CDR3: AITGMNTEAF

length: 13
V: TRBV2
CDR3: ASSVLGGMTDTQY

length: 12
V: TRBV5-4
CDR3: ASSLQGNNQPQH

length: 13
V: TRBV6-5
CDR3: ASSLTGGGNSPLH

length: 14
V: TRBV4-1
CDR3: ASSQEDSLPNSPLH

length: 10
V: TRBV6-5
CDR3: ASSFMYNEQF

length: 12
V: TRBV18
CDR3: ASSKTSVDTEAF

length: 15
V: TRBV19
CDR3: ASSIAVGQGVNYGYT

length: 11
V: TRBV28
CDR3: ASRGGNYNEQF

length: 13
V: TRBV7-6
CDR3: ASSPDRSSGNTIY

length: 17
V: TRBV21-1
CDR3: ASTNLHPSGRATYNEQF

length: 14
V: TRBV10-3
CDR3: AIRPDRQRMNTEAF

length: 13
V: TRBV7-9
CDR3: ASSFAPGTDTEAF

length: 13
V: TRBV11-3
CDR3: ASSVTGTPTNEAF

length: 12
V: TRBV18
CDR3: ASSPEGRPIEAF

length: 10
V: TRBV18
CDR3: ASSTRFYGYT

length: 11
V: TRBV19
CDR3: ASSSLGGQPQH

length: 11
V: TRBV30
CDR3: AFRGRGNQPQH

length: 11
V: TRBV18
CDR3: ASSPGGTETQY

length: 10
V: TRBV29-1
CDR3: SVVGPDEKLF

length: 11
V: TRBV20-1
CDR3: SASFGQDTEAF

length: 9
V: TRBV6-5
CDR3: ASSLGQPQH

length: 12
V: TRBV19
CDR3: ASSNRGSKNIQY

length: 11
V: TRBV6-5
CDR3: ASRWGQDTEAF

length: 15
V: TRBV11-2
CDR3: ASSSIQGAIANYGYT

length: 13
V: TRBV24-1
CDR3: ATSDPAVGFQPQH

length: 12
V: TRBV5-1
CDR3: ASSWSGSSYEQY

length: 13
V: TRBV30
CDR3: AWSSIRAPNEKLF

length: 11
V: TRBV29-1
CDR3: SVSDRGNEKLF

length: 12
V: TRBV5-1
CDR3: ASSLDFSGNTIY